This T cell receptor (beta chain) is from a study of CD8+ T cells in alopecia areata. The wider study: Tofacitinib treatment spanned 6 to 18 months, with 6 months off drug afterward. Study results and limitations: Although TCR sharing was seen in mice, sharing across patients was less clear, possibly for HLA-related reasons. Lesional scalp displayed greater clonality than normal scalp, most notably in alopecia totalis/universalis.

Once RNA had been extracted, it was reverse transcribed into cDNA to act as the sequencing template. Data came from immunoSEQ multiplex PCR; TCRdb stores just in-frame clones and leaves some out. The table lists under 250,000 clones, around 62% of them singletons. Per germline, CDR1 SEHNR and CDR2 FQNEAQ (reference sequence). This CDR3 contains 12 residues. V was clipped by 5 bases and J by 8 bases, with 12 bases between them. Regarding this clone: Antigen unknown.

In alopecia areata patients, both lesional scalp punch biopsies and peripheral blood were collected. The chain couples TRBV7-9 to TRBJ1-2; D might be TRBD1 (5 bases). Here the sequenced sample was CD4+ T cells sorted from blood, taken at week 0. The receptor was derived from a human donor with alopecia areata. The CDR3 sequence is CASSPTGGGYTF. CDR3 DNA sequence: TGTGCCAGCAGCCCAACAGGAGGGGGCTACACCTTC.